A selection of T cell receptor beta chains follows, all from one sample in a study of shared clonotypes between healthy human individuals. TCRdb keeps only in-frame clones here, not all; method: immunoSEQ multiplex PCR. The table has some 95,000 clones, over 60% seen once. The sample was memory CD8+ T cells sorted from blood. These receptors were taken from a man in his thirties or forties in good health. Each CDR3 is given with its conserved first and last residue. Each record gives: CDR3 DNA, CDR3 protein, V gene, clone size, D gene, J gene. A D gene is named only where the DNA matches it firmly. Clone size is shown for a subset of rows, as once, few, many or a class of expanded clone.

TGTGCCAGCAGCATTAGTACCGGGACTAGCGGTTCCTACGAGCAGTACTTC,CASSISTGTSGSYEQYF,TRBV5-6,.,TRBD2,TRBJ2-7
TGCGCCAGCAGTGAGTCGGCCTCAAATACGCAGTATTTT,CASSESASNTQYF,TRBV10-1,.,.,TRBJ2-3
TGTGCCAGCAGTGAATTTGGGGGACAGGGCTCTGGAAACACCATATATTTT,CASSEFGGQGSGNTIYF,TRBV25-1,once,TRBD1,TRBJ1-3
TGTGCCAGCAGCGGTCTAAGCAGGGGGCAAAACACCGGGGAGCTGTTTTTT,CASSGLSRGQNTGELFF,TRBV5-5,.,TRBD1,TRBJ2-2
TGTGCCAGCAGTGATGTCTCGGCGGGAGGGCCTCGGAATGAGCAGTTCTTC,CASSDVSAGGPRNEQFF,TRBV6-1,many,TRBD2,TRBJ2-1
TGTGCCAGCAGCCATCCACCGACAGCGAACACTGAAGCTTTCTTT,CASSHPPTANTEAFF,TRBV4-2,.,.,TRBJ1-1
TGCGCCAGCAGCCCCCCCCTTAGGAGCACTGAAGCTTTCTTT,CASSPPLRSTEAFF,TRBV4-1,many,.,TRBJ1-1
TGTGCCAGTACCAGATGGTTCACCGGGGAGCTGTTTTTT,CASTRWFTGELFF,TRBV19,few,.,TRBJ2-2
TGTGCCAGCAGCTTCGATTCCTCAGAACGGAGGGAGCAGTACTTC,CASSFDSSERREQYF,TRBV14,.,.,TRBJ2-7
TGTGCCAGCAGTTACCTGCTCGAGGGATCCTACGAGCAGTACTTC,CASSYLLEGSYEQYF,TRBV6-5,.,.,TRBJ2-7
TGTGCCAGCAGCTTAGCGCTATCCCCCGGGGAGCTGTTTTTT,CASSLALSPGELFF,TRBV7-2,.,.,TRBJ2-2
TGTGCCAGCAGTCCCGCCGTCTGGGCTAGGAGCAATGAGCAGTTCTTC,CASSPAVWARSNEQFF,TRBV28,.,.,TRBJ2-1
TGTGCCAGCAGCCCAGTAGCGGGAGGGCAAGAGACCCAGTACTTC,CASSPVAGGQETQYF,TRBV4-2,.,TRBD2,TRBJ2-5
TGTGCCAGCAGTAACCTGGGCTTTGACTACTTC,CASSNLGFDYF,TRBV6-5,.,.,TRBJ2-5
TGTGCCAGCAGCCCCCGTAGCGGGAGTACCAATGAGCAGTTCTTC,CASSPRSGSTNEQFF,TRBV9,.,TRBD2,TRBJ2-1
TGTGCCACCAGCAGACAAACAGATAGCAATCAGCCCCAGCATTTT,CATSRQTDSNQPQHF,TRBV15,.,.,TRBJ1-5
TGTGCCAGCAGCCAAGCACTAGCGGGAGGGACGCAGTATTTT,CASSQALAGGTQYF,TRBV14,once,TRBD2,TRBJ2-3
TGTGCCAGCAGTGAGCCGGGACCGGGGGAAAAACTGTTTTTT,CASSEPGPGEKLFF,TRBV28,.,.,TRBJ1-4
TGTGCCAGCAGCTTACCCGGGGATGAGCAGTTCTTC,CASSLPGDEQFF,TRBV5-4,.,.,TRBJ2-1
TGTGCCAGCAGCTTGAACAGGGTACTCCCTGAAACCACCGGGGAGCTGTTTTTT,CASSLNRVLPETTGELFF,TRBV7-2,.,.,TRBJ2-2
TGTGCCAGCAGTGGGAGCGGAGTCCCCTCGGCAGATACGCAGTATTTT,CASSGSGVPSADTQYF,TRBV2,.,.,TRBJ2-3
TGTGCCAGCAGCCTATTCACCGGGACCCGAAGAGATGAGCAGTTCTTC,CASSLFTGTRRDEQFF,TRBV9,.,.,TRBJ2-1
TGTGCCAGCAGTTTAGGACTAGCGGGAGCGGTTGGCGATACGCAGTATTTT,CASSLGLAGAVGDTQYF,TRBV28,many,TRBD2,TRBJ2-3
TGTGCCAGCAGCTCCTGGACAGGGGAGTGGGCTGAAGCTTTCTTT,CASSSWTGEWAEAFF,TRBV7-3,few,TRBD1,TRBJ1-1
TGTGCCAGCAGTCTAACCCCGGGGTCTAATGAAAAACTGTTTTTT,CASSLTPGSNEKLFF,TRBV27,.,.,TRBJ1-4
TGTGCCAGCTCACCTATCGGGGGAAGAAACACCGGGGAGCTGTTTTTT,CASSPIGGRNTGELFF,TRBV18,.,.,TRBJ2-2
TGTGCCAGCAGCCGTCCGGGGGACTCTGACTACGAGCAGTACTTC,CASSRPGDSDYEQYF,TRBV7-9,.,.,TRBJ2-7
TGTGCCAGCAGCTTAGCAAAGGACAGGCCGTACCAAGAGACCCAGTACTTC,CASSLAKDRPYQETQYF,TRBV7-9,.,TRBD1,TRBJ2-5
TGTGCCAGCAGTGAAGGTGTGGGAGATAGCAATCAGCCCCAGCATTTT,CASSEGVGDSNQPQHF,TRBV6-1,many,.,TRBJ1-5
TGTGCCAGCAGATATCCGGGACAGGGGTTCCCATCCTACGAGCAGTACTTC,CASRYPGQGFPSYEQYF,TRBV2,.,TRBD1,TRBJ2-7
TGTGCCAGCAGCCCGCGGACTAGCGGGACCCTATCCTACGAGCAGTACTTC,CASSPRTSGTLSYEQYF,TRBV21-1,.,.,TRBJ2-7
TGTGCCAGCAGCTTCAATAGGGGGAACACTGAAGCTTTCTTT,CASSFNRGNTEAFF,TRBV7-9,.,.,TRBJ1-1
TGTGCCAGCAGTTACTCGGTGGAACTAGCCAAAAACATTCAGTACTTC,CASSYSVELAKNIQYF,TRBV6-6,.,.,TRBJ2-4
TGTGCCAGCTCACACCTAGCGGGAGATCTCAATGAGCAGTTCTTC,CASSHLAGDLNEQFF,TRBV18,few,TRBD2,TRBJ2-1
TGTGCCAGCAGTGAAAGGTCGGGGGTCTGGGGGACCCAGTACTTC,CASSERSGVWGTQYF,TRBV6-1,few,.,TRBJ2-5
TGTGCCAGCAGCCTACAGGTTCCGCATGGCTACACCTTC,CASSLQVPHGYTF,TRBV5-4,.,.,TRBJ1-2
TGCAGCGTTGAGGGACTAGCGGGAGAAAATGAGCAGTTCTTC,CSVEGLAGENEQFF,TRBV29-1,.,TRBD2,TRBJ2-1
TGTGCCAGCACTAGCGGCATAGCCAAAAACATTCAGTACTTC,CASTSGIAKNIQYF,TRBV6-1,once,TRBD2,TRBJ2-4
TGTGCCAGCAGCTTCCGACTAGCGGGAGATACAGATACGCAGTATTTT,CASSFRLAGDTDTQYF,TRBV7-9,few,TRBD2,TRBJ2-3
TGTGCCAGCAGTAAACTAGCGGGAATCTACAATGAGCAGTTCTTC,CASSKLAGIYNEQFF,TRBV6-5,.,TRBD2,TRBJ2-1
TGTGCCAGCTCACCTATGGAGGGATCAGGGGGAGAAGCTTTCTTT,CASSPMEGSGGEAFF,TRBV18,.,TRBD1,TRBJ1-1
TGTGCCATCAGTCTTGACACCTACGAGCAGTACTTC,CAISLDTYEQYF,TRBV10-3,.,.,TRBJ2-7
TGTGCCAGCAGTTACTCGAGTGGATTGTCGTTCTTC,CASSYSSGLSFF,TRBV6-5,.,.,TRBJ2-1
TGTGCCTGGAGTTCAGGGGTCACTGAAGCTTTCTTT,CAWSSGVTEAFF,TRBV30,.,.,TRBJ1-1
TGTGCCAGCAGTAGCGGGAGTCAGCGTGGCAATGAGCAGTTCTTC,CASSSGSQRGNEQFF,TRBV27,.,TRBD2,TRBJ2-1
TGTGCCAGCAGTCCACCGGACGCGGGAGCTAATGAGCAGTTCTTC,CASSPPDAGANEQFF,TRBV25-1,.,TRBD2,TRBJ2-1
TGTGCCAGCAGCCCCGGGTGGCCGGACGAGCAGTACTTC,CASSPGWPDEQYF,TRBV5-5,many,.,TRBJ2-7
TGTGCCAGCAGTGGCGCCTCCTACGAGCAGTACTTC,CASSGASYEQYF,TRBV28,.,.,TRBJ2-7
TGTGGGACAGGGTGGTCCCAAGAGACCCAGTACTTC,CGTGWSQETQYF,TRBV10-2,.,TRBD1,TRBJ2-5
TGTGCCAGCAGTGCCAGTACCGGGGAGCTGTTTTTT,CASSASTGELFF,TRBV25-1,few,.,TRBJ2-2
TGTGCCAGCAGCTTGGGGGGGTACGAGCAGTACTTC,CASSLGGYEQYF,TRBV5-4,.,.,TRBJ2-7
TGCGCCAGCAGCCAATCTAGCGGGAGTGCAGATACGCAGTATTTT,CASSQSSGSADTQYF,TRBV4-3,few,TRBD2,TRBJ2-3
TGCGCCAGCAGGAGGGACTCCGGGGGGACCGGGGAGCTGTTTTTT,CASRRDSGGTGELFF,TRBV10-2,.,TRBD2,TRBJ2-2
TGTGCCAGCAGCTACTCTGCTGCCTACAATGAGCAGTTCTTC,CASSYSAAYNEQFF,TRBV11-2,.,.,TRBJ2-1
TGTGCCAGCAGTGCCATCGACAGGGAGGAGACCCAGTACTTC,CASSAIDREETQYF,TRBV25-1,.,TRBD1,TRBJ2-5
TGTGCCAGCAGCTTAGAGGCGGGAGGGCCGTACGAGCAGTACTTC,CASSLEAGGPYEQYF,TRBV7-2,many,TRBD2,TRBJ2-7
TGTGCTAGCAGCTTCATACCAGTGATTCTAGCGGAGCAACAAGAGACCCAGTACTTC,CASSFIPVILAEQQETQYF,TRBV7-7,few,TRBD2,TRBJ2-5